The 9 T cell receptor beta chains presented below share a single source sample, sequenced in a study of blood T cell repertoires in COVID-19. The repertoire was sequenced with immunoSEQ multiplex PCR; TCRdb's copy has only in-frame clones and lacks some. The repertoire holds roughly 20,000 clones, with 75% to 95% as singletons. The sample taken for sequencing was peripheral blood. These receptors all come from a man between 65 and 79 years old with active COVID-19.

This clone showed up just once. V is TRBV27 and J is TRBJ2-7; 10 bases fit TRBD2. Germline lookup yields CDR1 MNHEY and CDR2 SMNVEV (reference sequence). The CDR3 covers 17 residues. J gave up 5 bases and V 2 bases, and 12 bases lay outside the gene matches. This chain's CDR3 is CASSLRPVSGGANEQYF. Here the CDR3 DNA reads TGTGCCAGCAGTTTAAGGCCTGTCAGCGGGGGGGCCAACGAGCAGTACTTC.

The rearrangement links TRBV28 to TRBJ1-5; 7 bases map to TRBD1. V trimming: 5 bases; J trimming: 0 bases; junction bases outside the gene matches: 7. Germline V lookup: CDR1 MDHEN, CDR2 SYDVKM. The CDR3 is 16 amino acids. The CDR3 nucleotides are TGTGCCAGCAGTACCCGACAGGGTCTTAGCAATCAGCCCCAGCATTTT. Translating it yields CASSTRQGLSNQPQHF.

This chain links TRBV11-2 with TRBJ1-3; D might be TRBD1 (6 bases). The CDR3 spans 14 residues. CDR1 is SGHAT and CDR2 is FQNNGV in the germline V gene. Deletions cut 5 bases from V and 2 bases from J, with 10 bases between. CDR3 DNA sequence: TGTGCCAGCAGCCAGGGGCTAGCTGGAAACACCATATATTTT. It encodes CASSQGLAGNTIYF. The full variable domain, with the rest looked up from reference TRBV11-2 and TRBJ1-3, is EAGVAQSPRYKIIEKRQSVAFWCNPISGHATLYWYQQILGQGPKLLIQFQNNGVVDDSQLPKDRFSAERLKGVDSTLKIQPAKLEDSAVYLCASSQGLAGNTIYFGEGSWLTVV.

The chain is built from TRBV7-9 and TRBJ1-4; unclear D gene. This CDR3 has 16 residues. Germline CDR1 SEHNR, CDR2 FQNEAQ (reference sequence). With 1 base removed from V and 4 bases from J, the gap between germline ends came to 13 bases. The CDR3 is CASSLGLRENNEKLFF. The CDR3 bases are TGTGCCAGCAGCTTAGGGTTGAGGGAGAATAATGAAAAACTGTTTTTT.

J is TRBJ2-3 and V is TRBV3-1 (or the pseudogene TRBV3-2); TRBD2 matches at 8 bases. Germline V lookup: CDR1 LGHDT, CDR2 YNNKEL (reference sequence). CDR3 length equals 18 residues. V trimming: 4 bases; J trimming: 2 bases; junction bases outside the gene matches: 14. CDR3 in DNA: TGTGCCAGCAGCCTCCAGGAGCAAGCGGGAGCGACCACAGATACGCAGTATTTT. Its translation: CASSLQEQAGATTDTQYF.

The rearrangement joins TRBV7-2 to TRBJ2-3; 9 bases are a match to TRBD2. The germline CDR1 and CDR2 sequences are SGHTA and FQGNSA. The CDR3 runs 16 residues. The junction had 9 bases not matched to a gene; V was cut back by 6 bases and J by 2 bases. The CDR3, as DNA: TGTGCCAGCAGGGCCGCCGGGACTAGCACCACAGATACGCAGTATTTT. Its protein product is CASRAAGTSTTDTQYF.

CDR3 in amino acids: CARRLDNSPLHF. CDR3 DNA sequence: TGTGCCAGACGACTGGATAATTCACCCCTCCACTTT. This chain links TRBV2 with TRBJ1-6; D ambiguous. Between the trimmed V and J ends, which lost 9 bases and 5 bases, there was a span of 8 bases. The length of the CDR3 is 12 residues. The V gene's germline CDR1 is SNHLY and CDR2 FYNNEI.

V is TRBV27 and J is TRBJ2-7; weak D call: TRBD2 (5 bases). Germline CDR1 and CDR2: MNHEY and SMNVEV (reference sequence). Trimming removed 6 bases at V and 5 bases at J, with 20 bases between. The CDR3 spans 15 residues. CDR3 protein: CASRPNRRVEDEQYF. In DNA, the CDR3 is TGTGCCAGCAGACCGAACCGTCGGGTGGAGGACGAGCAGTACTTC.

This chain joins TRBV4-2 and TRBJ2-7; 8 nucleotides line up with TRBD2. After removal of 4 bases from V and 3 bases from J, the junction contained 8 bases not matched to a gene. This CDR3 contains 15 residues. Germline assignment: CDR1 LGHNA and CDR2 YNFKEQ. The CDR3 reads CASSLTPGLDYEQYF. The DNA of the CDR3 is TGTGCCAGCAGCCTAACACCGGGACTAGACTACGAGCAGTACTTC.